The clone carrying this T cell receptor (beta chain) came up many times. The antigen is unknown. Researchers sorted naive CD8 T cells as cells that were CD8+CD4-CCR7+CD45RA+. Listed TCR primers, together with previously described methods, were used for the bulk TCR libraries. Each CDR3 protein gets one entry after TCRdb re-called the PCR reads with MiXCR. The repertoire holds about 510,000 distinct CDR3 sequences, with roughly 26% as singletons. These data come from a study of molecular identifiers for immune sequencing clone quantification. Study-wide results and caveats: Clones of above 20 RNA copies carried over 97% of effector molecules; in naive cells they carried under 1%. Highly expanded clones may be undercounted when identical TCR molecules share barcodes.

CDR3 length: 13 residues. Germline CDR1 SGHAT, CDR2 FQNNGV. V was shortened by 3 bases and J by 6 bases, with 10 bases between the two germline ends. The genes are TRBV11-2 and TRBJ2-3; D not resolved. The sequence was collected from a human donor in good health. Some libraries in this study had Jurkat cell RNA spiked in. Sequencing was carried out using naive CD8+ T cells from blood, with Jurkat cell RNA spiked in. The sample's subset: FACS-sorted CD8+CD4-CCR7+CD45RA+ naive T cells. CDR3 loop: CASSFSSGDTQYF. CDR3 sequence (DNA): TGTGCCAGCAGCTTCAGTTCCGGGGATACGCAGTATTTT.